This T cell receptor beta chain derives from a study of blood T cell repertoires in COVID-19. Participant age was roughly 18 to 95 years, and participants resided in fewer than 25 US areas. Participants had their cohort set by participant-reported clinical history. Cohort 3 donors counted as recovered after two negative PCRs, clearance, or resolved symptoms. With regard to this clone: The limits of the CDR3 on the DNA are not certain, so only TCRdb's listed CDR3 is given.

The CDR3 totals 18 residues, both ends included. CDR1 MNHEY and CDR2 SMNVEV come from the germline V gene (reference sequence). Authors' analysis steps: Amplifying reference gene primers gave estimates of nucleated cell counts. Clones were sequenced by immunoSEQ multiplex PCR, and TCRdb holds only the in-frame ones, with some missing. The DNA was the basis for D and trimming; V, J and clone size are from that table. The profile covers more than 200,000 clones, with about 89% appearing a single time and roughly 4% taken by the ten largest. The sequence derives from a woman aged 25 to 39 who had recovered from COVID-19. The chain links TRBV27 to TRBJ2-7; the tabulated D call, TRBD1, remains unverified against the DNA. Sequencing was performed on PBMCs or T cells enriched from blood (not recorded which). The CDR3 sequence: CASSSSADIWAEPYEQYF.